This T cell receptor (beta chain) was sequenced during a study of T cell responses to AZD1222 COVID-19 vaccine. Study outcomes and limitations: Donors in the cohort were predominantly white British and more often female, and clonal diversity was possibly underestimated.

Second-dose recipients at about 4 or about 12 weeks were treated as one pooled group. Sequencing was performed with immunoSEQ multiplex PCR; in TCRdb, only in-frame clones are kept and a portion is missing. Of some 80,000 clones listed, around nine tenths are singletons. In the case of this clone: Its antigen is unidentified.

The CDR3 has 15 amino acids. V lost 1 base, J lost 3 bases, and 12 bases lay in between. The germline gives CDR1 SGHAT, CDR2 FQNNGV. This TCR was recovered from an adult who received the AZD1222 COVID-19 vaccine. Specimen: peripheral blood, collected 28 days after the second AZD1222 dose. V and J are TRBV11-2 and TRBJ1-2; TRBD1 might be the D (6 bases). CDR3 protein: CASSLAPGGYYGYTF. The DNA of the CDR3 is TGTGCCAGCAGCTTAGCTCCGGGGGGCTACTATGGCTACACCTTC.